The entry below describes one T cell receptor (beta chain). The antigen is unknown. This entry comes from a study of T cell responses to AZD1222 COVID-19 vaccine. Trimming took off 2 bases at V and 9 bases at J, with 14 bases between the two ends. The CDR3 has 14 amino acids. The germline V gene encodes CDR1 LGHNA and CDR2 YSLEER. Regarding the study as a whole: Regions 160-218 and 743-854 dominated among vaccine-associated CD4 TCRs spanning spike. Clonal diversity was possibly underestimated, and white British individuals and females predominated among donors.

TCRdb keeps only in-frame clones here, not all; method: immunoSEQ multiplex PCR. The sample shows roughly 70,000 clones, more than 75% of them seen only once. This specimen consisted of peripheral blood, obtained 28 days after the second dose of the MenACWY control vaccine. The chain joins TRBV4-3 to TRBJ2-1; a weak D match, TRBD2 (6 bases). The origin of this receptor is an adult who received the MenACWY meningococcal vaccine as a control. The CDR3 DNA is TGCGCCAGCAGCCAACGCGGCGGGACTGGTGAGCAGTTCTTC. Encoded protein: CASSQRGGTGEQFF.